This T cell receptor (beta chain) was sequenced during a study of OX40 agonist ivuxolimab in advanced cancers. Whole-study findings and limits: Low normalized T-cell clonal expansion also characterized some of the nonresponders.

As for this clone: Its specificity is not known.

The protocol was immunoSEQ multiplex PCR, while the TCRdb copy is restricted to in-frame clones and leaves out a portion. The table has about 110,000 clones, around 93% seen once. J was trimmed by 4 bases and V by 4 bases; bases with no gene match: 4. This CDR3 has 14 amino acids. In germline, CDR1 is LNHDA, CDR2 SQIVND (reference sequence). The sequence was obtained from an adult with an advanced solid tumor such as melanoma, head and neck, liver or kidney cancer. The chain combines TRBV19 with TRBJ1-1; 9 nucleotides match TRBD1. The input for sequencing was CD4+ or CD8+ T cells sorted from blood, taken in a trial of the OX40 agonist ivuxolimab. The CDR3 loop reads CASSRDREVTEAFF. The CDR3, as DNA: TGTGCCAGTAGTAGGGACAGGGAAGTCACTGAAGCTTTCTTT.